Presented here are 11 T cell receptor beta chains from one specimen sequenced in a study of post-analysis software for immune sequencing data. Overall study results and limits: Controls had lower frequencies than patients of roughly five TRBV segments, which included TRBV5-6, TRBV5-1 and TRBV20-1.

The TCR beta cDNA libraries carried unique molecular identifiers. TCRdb re-called the PCR reads with MiXCR, one entry per CDR3 protein. The sample contains hundreds of thousands of distinct CDR3 sequences, roughly two fifths of which appear only once. These receptors have no identified antigens. The sequencing sample was made of blood. These receptors originate from a girl aged 10 to 17 with multiple sclerosis.

The genes are TRBV10-3 and TRBJ1-2; D unresolved. Deletions cut 2 bases from V and 7 bases from J, with 17 bases between. From germline, CDR1 is ENHRY and CDR2 SYGVKD. The CDR3 runs to 15 residues. The CDR3 nucleotides read TGTGCCATCAGTGAGGCCGGCTATAGTGGTGGTGGCTACACCTTC. Translating it yields CAISEAGYSGGGYTF.

V usage is TRBV5-4 and J usage is TRBJ2-5, with 9 nucleotides matching TRBD2. The DNA end is a closer match to TRBJ2-7, so the J assignment may be wrong. CDR1 is SGHNT, CDR2 YYREEE, per germline (reference sequence). This CDR3 is 14 amino acids long. The CDR3 reads CASSLKREVDEQYF. The CDR3 nucleotides are TGTGCCAGCAGCTTGAAGCGGGAGGTTGACGAGCAGTACTTC.

The gene calls are TRBV25-1 and TRBJ1-2, with D possibly being TRBD1 (5 bases). Germline V gene lookup returns CDR1 MGHDK and CDR2 SYGVNS. With 3 bases removed from V and 8 bases from J, the gap between germline ends came to 13 bases. The length of the CDR3 is 13 residues. The DNA for the CDR3 is TGTGCCAGCAGTGATACGGGCCGGGGCGGCTACACCTTC. Translating gives CASSDTGRGGYTF.

This clonotype came up a few times. The chain is built from TRBV6-5 and TRBJ2-7; TRBD2 might be the D (6 bases). CDR3 length equals 15 residues. V was cut by 5 bases and J by 7 bases, with 21 bases left in between. Germline CDR1 reads MNHEY; CDR2 reads SVGAGI. CDR3 bases: TGTGCCAGCAGTCCCCCGGGAGCAAGTCCCACGGAGCAGTACTTC. This encodes CASSPPGASPTEQYF.

The gene calls are TRBV7-2 and TRBJ2-1, with 8 positions matching TRBD2. The last part of the DNA fits TRBJ2-7 better; the J call may be wrong. The CDR3 contains 15 residues. Germline V gives CDR1 SGHTA, CDR2 FQGNSA. As DNA, the CDR3 is TGTGCCAGCAGCCTCGTAGCGGGGATTTACAATGAGCAGTACTTC. It translates to CASSLVAGIYNEQYF.

This clonotype appeared a few times. J is TRBJ2-3 and V is TRBV5-1; D perhaps matches TRBD2 (7 bases). Trimming pared 0 bases from V and 4 bases from J, leaving 12 bases between. The CDR3 has 15 residues. CDR1 and CDR2 (germline): SGHRS, YFSETQ. The CDR3 sequence: CASSLEVGGPDTQYF. Here the CDR3 DNA reads TGCGCCAGCAGCTTGGAGGTGGGGGGGCCAGATACGCAGTATTTT.

V is TRBV2 and J is TRBJ2-5, with a possible D match to TRBD1 (5 bases). Trimming left V 3 bases short and J 3 bases short, with 5 bases between. The CDR3 sequence is 12 residues long. Germline V gene sequence: CDR1 SNHLY, CDR2 FYNNEI. CDR3 protein: CASSETEETQYF. The CDR3 nucleotides read TGTGCCAGCAGTGAGACAGAAGAGACCCAGTACTTC.

The chain joins TRBV5-1 to TRBJ2-1; TRBD2 aligns across 10 bases. The germline CDR1 and CDR2 sequences are SGHRS and YFSETQ. This CDR3 comprises 15 residues. Germline trimming cut 0 bases from V and 9 bases from J; bases unmatched to any gene: 6. The CDR3 region is CASSLGTSGWSEQFF. The CDR3 bases are TGCGCCAGCAGCTTGGGGACTAGCGGATGGAGTGAGCAGTTCTTC.

The chain recombines TRBV5-1 with TRBJ1-1; 7 bases align to TRBD1. The CDR3 contains 15 residues. J gave up 0 bases and V 4 bases, and 6 bases lay outside the gene matches. Germline CDR1 is SGHRS and CDR2 is YFSETQ. The CDR3 nucleotides are TGCGCCAGCAGCCAAAAGGGGACAGTGAACACTGAAGCTTTCTTT. Translation: CASSQKGTVNTEAFF.

CDR3 bases: TGCAGCGGTGTCCCGGGACAGGGCAAGCAGTACTTC. Encoded protein: CSGVPGQGKQYF. V is TRBV29-1 and J is TRBJ2-5; 9 positions agree with TRBD1. This CDR3 is 12 amino acids long. V was clipped by 7 bases and J by 11 bases; unmatched bases: 11. The V gene's germline CDR1 is SQVTM and CDR2 ANQGSEA.

V gene TRBV7-2 combines with J gene TRBJ2-3, with 13 bases matching TRBD2. There are 19 residues in the CDR3. Looked up from germline, CDR1 is SGHTA and CDR2 is FQGNSA. Trimming cost V 5 bases and J 0 bases; bases outside gene matches: 11. The CDR3 nucleotides read TGTGCCAGCAGCCGCCCGGGACTAGCGGGGCCGACTAGCACAGATACGCAGTATTTT. Its protein product is CASSRPGLAGPTSTDTQYF.